This is a list of T cell receptor beta chains from one sample in a study of early T cells in non-severe SARS-CoV-2 infection. TCRdb processed the 5' RACE reads anew with MiXCR; each CDR3 protein has one entry. This table has roughly 41,000 distinct CDR3 sequences, 4.5% to 7% appearing once. The sequenced sample consisted of whole blood. The source is an adult who was a healthcare worker with PCR-confirmed SARS-CoV-2 infection or an uninfected control (not recorded which). The CDR3 runs from the conserved cysteine through the conserved F or W. The order of the fields is CDR3 protein, J gene, V gene.

CDR3 protein: CASSLREYPSTDTQYF; J gene: TRBJ2-3; V gene: TRBV11-2
CDR3 protein: CASRLTNRDLKCNQPQHF; J gene: TRBJ1-5; V gene: TRBV12-2
CDR3 protein: CATSDAFFGASYNEQFF; J gene: TRBJ2-1; V gene: TRBV24-1
CDR3 protein: CASPKMASGRNEQFF; J gene: TRBJ2-1; V gene: TRBV7-9
CDR3 protein: CASSKVTSGSPNTGELFF; J gene: TRBJ2-2; V gene: TRBV21-1
CDR3 protein: CASNRGRATNTGELFF; J gene: TRBJ2-2; V gene: TRBV4-2
CDR3 protein: CASTSAGGGRGETQYF; J gene: TRBJ2-5; V gene: TRBV6-6
CDR3 protein: CASSPTGGWGGGNPYEQYF; J gene: TRBJ2-7; V gene: TRBV4-2
CDR3 protein: CASTPLSSNQPQHF; J gene: TRBJ1-5; V gene: TRBV7-9
CDR3 protein: CASSPETVVQETQYF; J gene: TRBJ2-5; V gene: TRBV18